This T cell receptor (beta chain) emerged from a study of multiple sclerosis patients with progressive multifocal leukoencephalopathy. Whole-study results and caveats: It is unclear whether the findings reflect JC virus infection or general immunocompromise. Clones expanded at PML were already present before and during natalizumab. No common TRBV or TRBJ usage or pairing appeared at PML.

The J segment lost 3 bases and the V segment lost 8 bases, leaving 2 bases of the junction unmatched. Per germline, CDR1 ENHRY and CDR2 SYGVKD. The CDR3 runs 12 residues. This clone was observed a few times. Its antigen is not known. TCRdb's table, derived via immunoSEQ multiplex PCR, lists solely in-frame clones and lacks some. The table includes roughly 31,000 clones, around nine tenths detected once. Documented time point: before natalizumab initiation. Before the first natalizumab infusion, T0 blood samples were taken. This sequence joins TRBV10-3 and TRBJ2-7, with 9 bases aligning to TRBD1. The sequence was obtained from a human donor with multiple sclerosis. Sequencing input: PBMCs. The CDR3 DNA reads as TGTGCCATCGGGGACAGGGTCTACGAGCAGTACTTC. Translated: CAIGDRVYEQYF.